A selection of T cell receptor beta chains follows, all from one sample in a study of multiple sclerosis patients with progressive multifocal leukoencephalopathy. Here immunoSEQ multiplex PCR was the method, and the copy in TCRdb shows in-frame clones only, minus some. Here the sample spans 25,000 to 30,000 clones, just under 90% being singletons. The input for sequencing was PBMCs, taken from a patient treated with natalizumab. These receptors all stem from a human donor with multiple sclerosis. Each CDR3 is given with its conserved first and last residue. A D gene is named only where the DNA matches it firmly. A row's size may be missing; if present it is once, few, many or a size class.

clone size: -
J gene: TRBJ2-1
D gene: -
V gene: TRBV5-1
CDR3 DNA: TGCGCCAGCAGCCCAGGTCGAGGCTACAATGAGCAGTTCTTC
CDR3 protein: CASSPGRGYNEQFF

clone size: -
J gene: TRBJ1-2
D gene: -
V gene: TRBV19
CDR3 DNA: TGTGCCAGTAGTATAGTTACAGGGCCTAGCGGTGGCTACACCTTC
CDR3 protein: CASSIVTGPSGGYTF

clone size: -
J gene: TRBJ2-1
D gene: TRBD1
V gene: TRBV15
CDR3 DNA: TGTGCCACCAGCAGAGAGACAGGGACCTACAATGAGCAGTTCTTC
CDR3 protein: CATSRETGTYNEQFF

clone size: once
J gene: TRBJ1-2
D gene: -
V gene: TRBV7-2
CDR3 DNA: TGTGCCAGCAGTCGGACCGGTCCCAGCTATGGCTACACCTTC
CDR3 protein: CASSRTGPSYGYTF

clone size: -
J gene: TRBJ2-2
D gene: -
V gene: TRBV7-2
CDR3 DNA: TGTGCCAGCAGCTTAGCGGTGGGGAACACCGGGGAGCTGTTTTTT
CDR3 protein: CASSLAVGNTGELFF

clone size: few
J gene: TRBJ2-7
D gene: -
V gene: TRBV27
CDR3 DNA: TGTGCCAGCAGTTTAAGGGGACATCTCCACGAGCAGTACTTC
CDR3 protein: CASSLRGHLHEQYF

clone size: -
J gene: TRBJ2-4
D gene: TRBD2
V gene: TRBV2
CDR3 DNA: TGTGCCAGCAGCTCCGGGACTAGCTACAGGTACTTC
CDR3 protein: CASSSGTSYRYF

clone size: once
J gene: TRBJ1-5
D gene: TRBD1
V gene: TRBV2
CDR3 DNA: TGTGCCAGCAGTGGGTGGACAGGGAGAGATCCCCAGCATTTT
CDR3 protein: CASSGWTGRDPQHF

clone size: -
J gene: TRBJ2-5
D gene: -
V gene: TRBV25-1
CDR3 DNA: TGTGCCAGCAGTGACACTAGGACGGCCCAAGAGACCCAGTACTTC
CDR3 protein: CASSDTRTAQETQYF

clone size: -
J gene: TRBJ2-1
D gene: -
V gene: TRBV28
CDR3 DNA: TGTGCCAGCAGTTTAGAACACAGGGTTGACAATGAGCAGTTCTTC
CDR3 protein: CASSLEHRVDNEQFF

clone size: -
J gene: TRBJ2-6
D gene: -
V gene: TRBV6-6
CDR3 DNA: TGTGCCAGCAGTTACCAGTCCTCTGGGGCCAACGTCCTGACTTTC
CDR3 protein: CASSYQSSGANVLTF

clone size: few
J gene: TRBJ1-2
D gene: -
V gene: TRBV7-2
CDR3 DNA: TGTGCCAGCAGCCCCAACCAGGGATTCAGGGGCTACACCTTC
CDR3 protein: CASSPNQGFRGYTF

clone size: -
J gene: TRBJ1-4
D gene: -
V gene: TRBV6-5
CDR3 DNA: TGTGCCAGCAGTTACCGGTCTGCCACAACTAATGAAAAACTGTTTTTT
CDR3 protein: CASSYRSATTNEKLFF

clone size: -
J gene: TRBJ1-1
D gene: -
V gene: TRBV29-1
CDR3 DNA: TGCAGCGTTGGGGGGGAGGGGGGGGCTGAAGCTTTCTTT
CDR3 protein: CSVGGEGGAEAFF

clone size: -
J gene: TRBJ2-3
D gene: -
V gene: TRBV7-9
CDR3 DNA: TGTGCCAGCAGCCTCTCCTTTGGGTCAGATACGCAGTATTTT
CDR3 protein: CASSLSFGSDTQYF

clone size: -
J gene: TRBJ1-2
D gene: -
V gene: TRBV19
CDR3 DNA: TGTGCCAGTAGTAGGGAAAATACAGGAACAAACTATGGCTACACCTTC
CDR3 protein: CASSRENTGTNYGYTF

clone size: -
J gene: TRBJ1-4
D gene: TRBD1
V gene: TRBV5-8
CDR3 DNA: TGTGCCAGCAGCCGTGGGACAGCGGGGGAAAAACTGTTTTTT
CDR3 protein: CASSRGTAGEKLFF

clone size: -
J gene: TRBJ1-2
D gene: -
V gene: TRBV9
CDR3 DNA: TGTGCCAGCAGCGGTGATAACCCGGACACACATGGCTACACCTTC
CDR3 protein: CASSGDNPDTHGYTF

clone size: -
J gene: TRBJ1-5
D gene: -
V gene: TRBV18
CDR3 DNA: TGTGCCAGCTCACCTTCGACGGATAGCAATCAGCCCCAGCATTTT
CDR3 protein: CASSPSTDSNQPQHF

clone size: -
J gene: TRBJ2-7
D gene: -
V gene: TRBV29-1
CDR3 DNA: TGCAGCGTTGAAGCGGAGGTGGGGGAGCAGTACTTC
CDR3 protein: CSVEAEVGEQYF

clone size: -
J gene: TRBJ1-5
D gene: -
V gene: TRBV7-9
CDR3 DNA: TGTGCCAGCAGCGTAGGCGGGGCGGGGGGTCAGCCCCAGCATTTT
CDR3 protein: CASSVGGAGGQPQHF

clone size: -
J gene: TRBJ2-1
D gene: TRBD1
V gene: TRBV2
CDR3 DNA: TGTGCCGGAGATGAAGGGGGCCCCTCCTACAATGAGCAGTTCTTC
CDR3 protein: CAGDEGGPSYNEQFF

clone size: -
J gene: TRBJ1-5
D gene: -
V gene: TRBV6-1
CDR3 DNA: TGTGCCAGCGTAGGGGTGGTCAATCAGCCCCAGCATTTT
CDR3 protein: CASVGVVNQPQHF

clone size: -
J gene: TRBJ2-5
D gene: TRBD2
V gene: TRBV4-3
CDR3 DNA: TGCGCCAGCAGCCAAGATCTGGGACTAGCGGGGGGCGAGACCCAGTACTTC
CDR3 protein: CASSQDLGLAGGETQYF

clone size: -
J gene: TRBJ2-5
D gene: -
V gene: TRBV28
CDR3 DNA: TGTGCCAGCAACCCTCGGGGATACCAAGAGACCCAGTACTTC
CDR3 protein: CASNPRGYQETQYF

clone size: -
J gene: TRBJ2-3
D gene: -
V gene: TRBV7-3
CDR3 DNA: TGTGCCAGCAGCCCCCTCCCCGGCGGGGCCGACACTAGCACAGATACGCAGTATTTT
CDR3 protein: CASSPLPGGADTSTDTQYF

clone size: -
J gene: TRBJ2-4
D gene: -
V gene: TRBV2
CDR3 DNA: TGTGCCACTTCGGATTGGGGGGCCTCGGACATTCAGTACTTC
CDR3 protein: CATSDWGASDIQYF

clone size: -
J gene: TRBJ2-2
D gene: -
V gene: TRBV2
CDR3 DNA: TGTGCCAGCAGTGAGTTACAGGGTCAGCTCGGGGAGCTGTTTTTT
CDR3 protein: CASSELQGQLGELFF

clone size: -
J gene: TRBJ1-2
D gene: -
V gene: TRBV28
CDR3 DNA: TGTGCCAGCAGTTTATCGGGCTATGGCTACACCTTC
CDR3 protein: CASSLSGYGYTF

clone size: -
J gene: TRBJ2-5
D gene: -
V gene: TRBV2
CDR3 DNA: TGTGCCAGCAGTGTAAGAGAGACCCAGTACTTC
CDR3 protein: CASSVRETQYF

clone size: -
J gene: TRBJ2-2
D gene: -
V gene: TRBV29-1
CDR3 DNA: TGCAGCGTACGGTCCGGAACCGGGGAGCTGTTTTTT
CDR3 protein: CSVRSGTGELFF

clone size: -
J gene: TRBJ2-1
D gene: TRBD2
V gene: TRBV7-9
CDR3 DNA: TGTGCCGCGGGGGGGTCAACTTACAATGAGCAGTTCTTC
CDR3 protein: CAAGGSTYNEQFF

clone size: -
J gene: TRBJ2-6
D gene: -
V gene: TRBV12-5
CDR3 DNA: TGTGCTAGTGGTTTGAGGCGGCTAGACTCTGGGGCCAACGTCCTGACTTTC
CDR3 protein: CASGLRRLDSGANVLTF

clone size: -
J gene: TRBJ2-1
D gene: TRBD1
V gene: TRBV5-4
CDR3 DNA: TGTGCCAGCAGCTTTGGAGGACAGGGTAACAATGAGCAGTTCTTC
CDR3 protein: CASSFGGQGNNEQFF

clone size: once
J gene: TRBJ2-4
D gene: -
V gene: TRBV2
CDR3 DNA: TGTGCCAGCAGTGAACAGGGTAAAAGAGGCAAAAACATTCAGTACTTC
CDR3 protein: CASSEQGKRGKNIQYF

clone size: -
J gene: TRBJ1-5
D gene: -
V gene: TRBV10-3
CDR3 DNA: TGTGCCATCAGTGAGTCGAAAGGTCTGGGAGGCAATCAGCCCCAGCATTTT
CDR3 protein: CAISESKGLGGNQPQHF

clone size: -
J gene: TRBJ2-1
D gene: -
V gene: TRBV5-1
CDR3 DNA: TGCGCCAGCAGCCCACTAGACCCCAAACGGGAGCAGTTCTTC
CDR3 protein: CASSPLDPKREQFF

clone size: once
J gene: TRBJ1-2
D gene: TRBD1
V gene: TRBV5-1
CDR3 DNA: TGCGCCAGCAGTCCTCCAGGGGGGAGCTATGGCTACACCTTC
CDR3 protein: CASSPPGGSYGYTF

clone size: -
J gene: TRBJ2-7
D gene: -
V gene: TRBV7-9
CDR3 DNA: TGTGCCAGCAGCTTAGGAGGGGGGCTGGTAGCGGAAGAGTACTTC
CDR3 protein: CASSLGGGLVAEEYF

clone size: -
J gene: TRBJ2-7
D gene: -
V gene: TRBV7-8
CDR3 DNA: TGTGCCAGCAGCTCCGGGCCGACTTACGAGCAGTACTTC
CDR3 protein: CASSSGPTYEQYF

clone size: once
J gene: TRBJ2-4
D gene: TRBD1
V gene: TRBV5-6
CDR3 DNA: TGTGCCAGCAGCAAACAGGGGGCCGTAAACATTCAGTACTTC
CDR3 protein: CASSKQGAVNIQYF

clone size: -
J gene: TRBJ1-5
D gene: -
V gene: TRBV19
CDR3 DNA: TGTGCCAGTAGAAGCACCAATAGCAATCAGCCCCAGCATTTT
CDR3 protein: CASRSTNSNQPQHF

clone size: -
J gene: TRBJ2-7
D gene: -
V gene: TRBV5-1
CDR3 DNA: TGCGCCAGCAGCTTGGGGCCTAAGGGGGACTACGAGCAGTACTTC
CDR3 protein: CASSLGPKGDYEQYF

clone size: -
J gene: TRBJ1-5
D gene: -
V gene: TRBV27
CDR3 DNA: TGTGCCAGCAGTGCCGGGACAACGAGCAATCAGCCCCAGCATTTT
CDR3 protein: CASSAGTTSNQPQHF

clone size: -
J gene: TRBJ1-5
D gene: -
V gene: TRBV28
CDR3 DNA: TGTGCCAGCAGTTTATCCGCAGGGGCCATCAATCAGCCCCAGCATTTT
CDR3 protein: CASSLSAGAINQPQHF

clone size: -
J gene: TRBJ2-3
D gene: -
V gene: TRBV14
CDR3 DNA: TGTGCCAGCAAGCTAGCGATCCAAGATACGCAGTATTTT
CDR3 protein: CASKLAIQDTQYF

clone size: -
J gene: TRBJ1-1
D gene: -
V gene: TRBV14
CDR3 DNA: TGTGCCAGCAGCCCTAATATGAACACTGAAGCTTTCTTT
CDR3 protein: CASSPNMNTEAFF

clone size: -
J gene: TRBJ2-1
D gene: -
V gene: TRBV21-1
CDR3 DNA: TGTGCCAGCACCCGACTAGCGGGAGGGCCTCGGTACAATGAGCAGTTCTTC
CDR3 protein: CASTRLAGGPRYNEQFF

clone size: -
J gene: TRBJ1-1
D gene: -
V gene: TRBV11-2
CDR3 DNA: TGTGCCAGCAGCCGAGCATCTGGGTCGGGCACTGAAGCTTTCTTT
CDR3 protein: CASSRASGSGTEAFF

clone size: -
J gene: TRBJ2-2
D gene: -
V gene: TRBV9
CDR3 DNA: TGTGCCAGCAGCCCTAGGGGGGGCCTGCGGGAGAACACCGGGGAGCTGTTTTTT
CDR3 protein: CASSPRGGLRENTGELFF

clone size: -
J gene: TRBJ2-1
D gene: -
V gene: TRBV4-3
CDR3 DNA: TGCGCCAGCAGCCAAGATAAGGAGGGGGCGGGTTACAATGAGCAGTTCTTC
CDR3 protein: CASSQDKEGAGYNEQFF

clone size: -
J gene: TRBJ1-3
D gene: -
V gene: TRBV4-3
CDR3 DNA: TGCGCCAGCAGCCAGACCGGGACACTCGGAAACACCATATATTTT
CDR3 protein: CASSQTGTLGNTIYF

clone size: -
J gene: TRBJ1-2
D gene: -
V gene: TRBV7-9
CDR3 DNA: TGTGCCAGCAGCTTAGCGGGCAGTAGGCCGCCTAACTATGGCTACACCTTC
CDR3 protein: CASSLAGSRPPNYGYTF

clone size: few
J gene: TRBJ2-7
D gene: TRBD1
V gene: TRBV5-1
CDR3 DNA: TGCGCCAGCAGGTGGAGACAGGGGGACTACGAGCAGTACTTC
CDR3 protein: CASRWRQGDYEQYF

clone size: -
J gene: TRBJ2-3
D gene: TRBD2
V gene: TRBV6-1
CDR3 DNA: TGTGCCAGCCTTAGCGGGAGTGCAGATACGCAGTATTTT
CDR3 protein: CASLSGSADTQYF